Each of the 31 T cell receptor beta chains below was sequenced from the same sample in a study of T cells in Graves' hyperthyroidism and ophthalmopathy. Amplified TCR beta CDR3 regions came from RNA transcripts. Using the HTBI primer set, a first-round RT-PCR was run on the TCR CDR3. One entry per CDR3 protein, called by TCRdb with MiXCR from the multiplex PCR reads. The table includes some 510,000 distinct CDR3 sequences, roughly 20% detected once. The specimen was blood. The receptors here all came from a man aged 18 to 29 with Graves' hyperthyroidism.

This clonotype was observed a handful of times. This chain links TRBV6-1 with TRBJ1-1, with D maybe TRBD1 (6 bases). CDR1 is MNHNS and CDR2 is SASEGT in the germline V gene. Trimming shortened V by 7 bases and J by 3 bases, and 15 bases separated the two germline ends. The CDR3 extends over 14 amino acids. The CDR3 DNA follows: TGTGCCAGCAAATACGGGCAGGGGTACACTGAAGCTTTCTTT. Residues: CASKYGQGYTEAFF.

This clonotype was seen repeatedly, ten times or more. The gene calls are TRBV20-1 and TRBJ2-7; no clear D. Trimming shortened V by 2 bases and J by 7 bases, and 12 bases separated the two germline ends. The CDR3 totals 12 residues. Germline-derived CDR1 and CDR2 are DFQATT and SNEGSKA (reference sequence). CDR3 sequence reads: CSARWVRVEQYF. DNA of the CDR3: TGCAGTGCTAGATGGGTTAGGGTGGAGCAGTACTTC.

A few counts support this clonotype. A read error may produce the germline difference seen at one junction end. The chain employs TRBV6-5 and TRBJ2-2; D tentatively fits TRBD1 or TRBD2 (5 bases each). Germline V gene data show CDR1 as MNHEY and CDR2 as SVGAGI. This CDR3 comprises 13 residues. CDR3 nucleotide sequence: TGTGCCGGCAGTTACGAGGGACGGGGGGAGCTGTTTTTT. This encodes CAGSYEGRGELFF.

This clonotype was seen just once. One end of the junction is discordant with germline, which a read error may explain. The J gene is TRBJ1-1, the V gene TRBV12-3 or TRBV12-4, with unresolved D. The CDR3 loop spans 14 amino acids. The CDR3 loop reads CVSSPGRQNTEAFF. In nucleotides, the CDR3 is TGTGTCAGCAGCCCCGGACGGCAGAACACTGAAGCTTTCTTT.

This clonotype was counted only a few times. The gene calls are TRBV20-1 and TRBJ1-2, with a tentative D call TRBD1 (5 bases). The length of the CDR3 is 12 residues. The germline CDR1 and CDR2 sequences are DFQATT and SNEGSKA (reference sequence). V was shortened by 0 bases and J by 14 bases, with 16 bases between the two germline ends. The CDR3 DNA is TGCAGTGCTAGAGAGGGGCCCGGGCCGGGGACCTTC. Its translation is CSAREGPGPGTF.

There are many counts of this clonotype. The chain couples TRBV29-1 to TRBJ1-2; D unresolved. Per the germline V gene, CDR1 is SQVTM and CDR2 is ANQGSEA. Trimming pared 7 bases from V and 3 bases from J, leaving 9 bases between. The CDR3 covers 11 residues. CDR3 sequence: CSGVNYYGYTF. The CDR3 nucleotides read TGCAGCGGGGTCAACTACTATGGCTACACCTTC.

This clonotype was counted at least ten times. The rearrangement uses TRBV12-3 or TRBV12-4 and TRBJ2-2; the match to TRBD1 covers 7 bases. V was pared by 6 bases and J by 7 bases, with 14 bases of the junction left unmatched. This CDR3 contains 16 residues. The CDR3 reads CASRKQGRSPHGELFF. The CDR3 region has the DNA TGTGCCAGCAGAAAACAGGGGAGATCCCCCCACGGGGAGCTGTTTTTT.

This clonotype came up many times. This rearrangement joins TRBV6-5 to TRBJ1-2; D is unclear. The CDR3 spans 13 residues. Germline loops: CDR1 MNHEY, CDR2 SVGAGI. Trimming removed 5 bases from V and 8 bases from J, with 15 bases in between. CDR3 amino acids: CASSPVRAGGYTF. For the CDR3, the DNA is TGTGCCAGCAGTCCGGTTCGGGCCGGGGGCTACACCTTC.

This clonotype was recorded at least ten times. This chain connects TRBV11-2 to TRBJ2-7; D is undetermined. The ends were cut back, 0 bases at V and 5 bases at J, with 5 bases in the middle. Germline CDR1 and CDR2: SGHAT and FQNNGV. The CDR3 contains 12 residues. In DNA, the CDR3 is TGTGCCAGCAGCTTAGATGACGACGAGCAGTACTTC. It encodes CASSLDDDEQYF.

The sample holds many counts of this clonotype. The chain uses TRBV6-1 and TRBJ1-2; D not certain. The V gene's germline CDR1 is MNHNS and CDR2 SASEGT. This CDR3 is 16 amino acids long. The germline V and J ends were trimmed by 6 bases and 2 bases, with 19 bases remaining between them. The CDR3 sequence: CASRNTESLLNYGYTF. DNA of the CDR3: TGTGCCAGCAGGAACACGGAAAGTCTGCTAAACTATGGCTACACCTTC.

This clonotype was recorded a few times. The V gene is TRBV4-1, the J gene TRBJ1-2; D not certain. V was shortened by 2 bases and J by 2 bases, with 15 bases between the two germline ends. Germline loops: CDR1 MGHRA, CDR2 YSYEKL. This CDR3 comprises 16 residues. The CDR3 coding sequence is TGCGCCAGCAGCCAAATAGCCCGTTCCTTCAACTATGGCTACACCTTC. Translation: CASSQIARSFNYGYTF.

The table lists this clonotype with many counts. The chain combines TRBV19 with TRBJ2-7; D remains ambiguous. Looked up from germline, CDR1 is LNHDA and CDR2 is SQIVND (reference sequence). The CDR3 length is 15 residues. Between the trimmed V and J ends, which lost 6 bases and 2 bases, there was a span of 17 bases. DNA for the CDR3: TGTGCCAGTAGCCCCGGTTCCGGGCCAACCTACGAGCAGTACTTC. It specifies CASSPGSGPTYEQYF.

This clonotype was counted ten times or more. The CDR3, as DNA: TGTGCCAGCAGAGGGACACTGGGGCGTAACTATGGCTACACCTTC. Its translation is CASRGTLGRNYGYTF. The V call is TRBV12-3 or TRBV12-4, the J call TRBJ1-2, with D possibly being TRBD1 (6 bases). There are 15 residues in the CDR3. V dropped 6 bases and J dropped 1 base, with 15 bases sitting between them.

On this clonotype itself: A junction end diverges from the germline sequence, so it may reflect a read error. The chain links TRBV13 to TRBJ2-7; 8 nucleotides align to TRBD1. CDR3 size: 16 residues. Germline-derived CDR1 and CDR2 are PRHDT and FYEKMQ (reference sequence). This chain's CDR3 is CTSSAASGTGDYEQYF. The CDR3 DNA reads as TGTACCAGCAGCGCCGCTTCCGGGACAGGAGATTACGAGCAGTACTTC.

This chain uses TRBV12-3 or TRBV12-4 with TRBJ1-5; D perhaps matches TRBD1 (5 bases). The CDR3 runs 14 residues. V lost 7 bases, J lost 4 bases, and 14 bases lay in between. The CDR3 bases are TGTGCCAGCACTACGGGGACGGTGAATCAGCCCCAGCATTTT. Translating it yields CASTTGTVNQPQHF.

At least ten counts were recorded for this clonotype. The chain has TRBV24-1 and TRBJ1-5; D is ambiguous. The length of the CDR3 is 16 residues. Germline lookup yields CDR1 KGHDR and CDR2 SFDVKD. The V end lost 5 bases, the J end lost 0 bases, and 13 bases lay between the germline ends. The CDR3 protein is CATSGSEMYSNQPQHF. For the CDR3, the DNA is TGTGCCACCAGTGGTTCGGAAATGTATAGCAATCAGCCCCAGCATTTT.

The sample holds many counts of this clonotype. The rearrangement joins TRBV27 to TRBJ1-2, with D possibly being TRBD1 (6 bases). The CDR3 covers 14 residues. Germline V gives CDR1 MNHEY, CDR2 SMNVEV (reference sequence). Trimming removed 4 bases from V and 6 bases from J, with 15 bases in between. The CDR3 sequence: CASSSITGPHGYTF. The CDR3 nucleotides read TGTGCCAGCAGTTCTATTACAGGGCCCCATGGCTACACCTTC.

This clonotype was counted at least ten times. The chain joins TRBV12-3 or TRBV12-4 to TRBJ1-1, with TRBD1 matching over 7 bases. V trimming: 6 bases; J trimming: 7 bases; junction bases outside the gene matches: 5. The CDR3 extends over 12 amino acids. The CDR3 DNA sequence: TGTGCCAGCAGCAGAGGACAGGTTGAAGCTTTCTTT. Its protein is CASSRGQVEAFF.

This clonotype was seen many times. The chain is built from TRBV29-1 and TRBJ2-2; D ambiguous. CDR3 length: 10 residues. CDR1 is SQVTM and CDR2 is ANQGSEA in the germline V gene. V gave up 6 bases and J gave up 7 bases, with 6 bases separating them. For the CDR3, the DNA is TGCAGCGTCAGTATCGGGGAGCTGTTTTTT. Translation gives CSVSIGELFF.

This clonotype was counted many times. The chain employs TRBV19 and TRBJ1-1, with D perhaps TRBD1 (6 bases). The CDR3 is 13 residues long. V was pared by 5 bases and J by 3 bases, with 10 bases between. Germline V CDR1 and CDR2: LNHDA, SQIVND (reference sequence). The CDR3 bases are TGTGCCAGTAGTGTAAACAGGGACACTGAAGCTTTCTTT. The encoded protein is CASSVNRDTEAFF.

This chain uses TRBV19 with TRBJ2-7; D is perhaps TRBD1 or TRBD2 (5 bases each). Germline CDR1 is LNHDA and CDR2 is SQIVND (reference sequence). The CDR3 runs 16 residues. The ends were cut back, 3 bases at V and 3 bases at J, with 18 bases in the middle. CDR3 DNA sequence: TGTGCCAGTAGTATGTCGGGGCCCCCCGGTGACTACGAGCAGTACTTC. Translating gives CASSMSGPPGDYEQYF.

Ten or more counts support this clonotype. The chain recombines TRBV2 with TRBJ2-7, with D tentatively TRBD1 (6 bases). The germline V and J ends were trimmed by 6 bases and 0 bases, with 18 bases remaining between them. Germline CDR1 and CDR2: SNHLY and FYNNEI. The CDR3 length is 16 residues. This CDR3 reads CASRKDGQLSSYEQYF. Here the CDR3 DNA reads TGTGCCAGCAGAAAAGATGGACAGTTGAGCTCCTACGAGCAGTACTTC.

This clonotype was detected many times. The rearrangement uses TRBV27 and TRBJ2-1; 11 bases align to TRBD2. The CDR3 runs to 20 residues. V lost 4 bases to trimming and J lost 0 bases; unmatched junction nucleotides: 14. CDR1 is MNHEY and CDR2 is SMNVEV in the germline V gene (reference sequence). CDR3 loop: CASSSGMTSGKEGSYNEQFF. CDR3 DNA sequence: TGTGCCAGCAGTTCAGGTATGACTAGCGGGAAGGAAGGCTCCTACAATGAGCAGTTCTTC.

This clonotype was detected many times. The chain joins TRBV20-1 to TRBJ1-5; D is ambiguous. Germline CDR1 reads DFQATT; CDR2 reads SNEGSKA (reference sequence). The CDR3 has 17 residues. The V gene lost 2 bases and the J gene lost 0 bases, with 17 bases spanning the gap. The CDR3 DNA reads as TGCAGTGCTAGATCCGTGAAGAGCTCCTATAGCAATCAGCCCCAGCATTTT. It encodes CSARSVKSSYSNQPQHF.

This clonotype was counted at least ten times. The gene calls are TRBV12-3 or TRBV12-4 and TRBJ2-5; D gene unclear. The V and J ends lost 2 bases and 4 bases respectively, with 5 bases between them. The CDR3 has 12 amino acids. Here the CDR3 DNA reads TGTGCCAGCAGTTTACAGCTAGAGACCCAGTACTTC. Translated: CASSLQLETQYF.

The table lists this clonotype with many counts. The chain's CDR3 is CASSVSTSPLQETQYF. The CDR3 region has the DNA TGTGCCAGCAGTGTCTCGACTAGCCCATTACAAGAGACCCAGTACTTC. The chain carries TRBV12-3 or TRBV12-4 and TRBJ2-5; TRBD2 matches at 7 bases. This CDR3 spans 16 amino acids. V was clipped by 5 bases and J by 2 bases; unmatched bases: 11.

This clonotype was counted many times. The rearrangement links TRBV15 to TRBJ2-2; 10 nucleotides line up with TRBD1. CDR3 size: 13 residues. Germline CDR1 is LNHNV and CDR2 is YYDKDF (reference sequence). The junction had 1 base not matched to a gene; V was cut back by 9 bases and J by 3 bases. This CDR3 is CATGQGDTGELFF. The CDR3 DNA reads TGTGCCACAGGACAGGGGGACACCGGGGAGCTGTTTTTT. Using reference TRBV15 and TRBJ2-2 for the parts outside the CDR3, the full variable domain is DAMVIQNPRYQVTQFGKPVTLSCSQTLNHNVMYWYQQKSSQAPKLLFHYYDKDFNNEADTPDNFQSRRPNTSFCFLDIRSPGLGDTAMYLCATGQGDTGELFFGEGSRLTVL.

This clonotype showed up just a few times. In DNA form, the CDR3 reads TGCAGTGGGGGGGGCCCTACGGGGCAGTACTTC. Protein: CSGGGPTGQYF. This chain joins TRBV20-1 and TRBJ2-7, with D possibly being TRBD2 (7 bases). This CDR3 contains 11 residues. The germline V gene encodes CDR1 DFQATT and CDR2 SNEGSKA (reference sequence). Trimming removed 7 bases from V and 9 bases from J, with 16 bases in between.

This clonotype showed up many times. This CDR3 reads CATSDGTENTEAFF. The CDR3 coding sequence is TGTGCCACCAGTGACGGGACAGAGAACACTGAAGCTTTCTTT. The chain recombines TRBV24-1 with TRBJ1-1, with TRBD1 matching over 7 bases. Germline V lookup: CDR1 KGHDR, CDR2 SFDVKD. Losses at the gene ends were 4 bases for V and 1 base for J; bases not matched to a gene: 2. The CDR3 has 14 residues.

This clonotype was counted between two and nine times. The chain combines TRBV12-3 or TRBV12-4 with TRBJ1-5; the match to TRBD1 covers 8 bases. Germline trimming cut 2 bases from V and 7 bases from J; bases unmatched to any gene: 7. This CDR3 spans 15 amino acids. The chain's CDR3 is CASSLLQGASQPQHF. CDR3 DNA: TGTGCCAGCAGTTTATTGCAGGGGGCGAGCCAGCCCCAGCATTTT.

This clonotype was recorded at least ten times. The chain is built from TRBV20-1 and TRBJ2-2; perhaps TRBD1 as D (5 bases). V was shortened by 3 bases and J by 4 bases, with 15 bases between the two germline ends. The germline V gene has CDR1 DFQATT and CDR2 SNEGSKA (reference sequence). This CDR3 is 15 amino acids long. The CDR3 DNA reads TGCAGTGCTAGTCGCGACAGTTTAATCACCGGGGAGCTGTTTTTT. It encodes CSASRDSLITGELFF.